Below, 8 T cell receptor beta chains from the same sample are listed, as sequenced in a study of cytomegalovirus exposure and HLA in healthy donors. The PCR made use of 60 Vbeta and 13 Jbeta primers. Repertoires were generated with immunoSEQ multiplex PCR, while TCRdb's copy carries only in-frame clones and drops some. This sample has approximately 120,000 clones, with about 80% found just once. The sequenced material came from PBMCs. The origin of the receptors is a woman aged 50 to 60 in good health and CMV-seropositive.

This chain joins TRBV29-1 and TRBJ1-3, with D tentatively TRBD1 (5 bases). With 2 bases removed from V and 7 bases from J, the gap between germline ends came to 6 bases. CDR3 length: 11 residues. Per the germline V gene, CDR1 is SQVTM and CDR2 is ANQGSEA. The CDR3 DNA follows: TGCAGCGTTGAAAAGGGGAACACCATATATTTT. Translating gives CSVEKGNTIYF.

The V gene is TRBV5-1, the J gene TRBJ2-3; the match to TRBD2 covers 7 bases. CDR1 is SGHRS, CDR2 YFSETQ, per germline. CDR3 length: 15 amino acids. The V gene end was trimmed by 0 bases and the J gene end by 2 bases; junction bases not matched to a gene: 3. The CDR3: CASSLGGGDTDTQYF. The CDR3 DNA sequence: TGCGCCAGCAGCTTGGGGGGGGGAGACACAGATACGCAGTATTTT.

With respect to this clone: Compared with germline, one end of the junction differs, possibly owing to a read error. V is TRBV7-9 and J is TRBJ1-2; a possible D gene is TRBD1 (6 bases). The germline V gene encodes CDR1 SEHNR and CDR2 FQNEAQ (reference sequence). CDR3 length: 12 residues. The CDR3 nucleotides read TGTTCCAGCAGCGTACAGGGAGCTGGCTACACCTTC. It translates to CSSSVQGAGYTF. The complete variable domain, with remaining parts taken from reference TRBV7-9 and TRBJ1-2, reads DTGVSQNPRHKITKRGQNVTFRCDPISEHNRLYWYRQTLGQGPEFLTYFQNEAQLEKSRLLSDRFSAERPKGSFSTLEIQRTEQGDSAMYLCSSSVQGAGYTFGSGTRLTVV.

Concerning this clone itself: Sequence at one end of the junction differs from germline and may be a read error. The V and J genes are TRBV5-1 and TRBJ2-4; 9 bases map to TRBD2. The CDR3 covers 14 residues. Germline V gives CDR1 SGHRS, CDR2 YFSETQ. The chain's CDR3 is CASSQPSGTNSQYF. The CDR3 bases are TGCGCCAGCAGCCAGCCTAGCGGGACAAACAGTCAGTACTTC.

This clone turned up a few times. This rearrangement joins TRBV29-1 to TRBJ2-1, with a weak D call TRBD1 (6 bases). Trimming cost V 6 bases and J 9 bases, with 12 bases left between them. Looked up from germline, CDR1 is SQVTM and CDR2 is ANQGSEA. The CDR3 sequence is 11 residues long. CDR3 protein: CSVFRGSEQFF. The CDR3 DNA sequence: TGCAGCGTGTTTAGGGGGAGTGAGCAGTTCTTC.

The chain has TRBV11-2 and TRBJ1-3, with TRBD1 matching over 8 bases. The CDR3 is 18 amino acids. Germline V gene lookup returns CDR1 SGHAT and CDR2 FQNNGV. J was trimmed by 1 base and V by 6 bases; bases with no gene match: 14. The CDR3 here is CASRQSSGTGHSGNTIYF. The CDR3 region has the DNA TGTGCCAGCAGACAATCATCCGGGACAGGACATTCTGGAAACACCATATATTTT.

The V gene is TRBV7-9, the J gene TRBJ2-5, with D maybe TRBD2 (7 bases). CDR3 length: 16 residues. The V gene lost 4 bases and the J gene lost 2 bases, with 17 bases spanning the gap. Germline loops: CDR1 SEHNR, CDR2 FQNEAQ (reference sequence). CDR3 bases: TGTGCCAGCAGCTGGGGCGGGGGCGGTGGTCAAGAGACCCAGTACTTC. Translating gives CASSWGGGGGQETQYF.

The V gene is TRBV27, the J gene TRBJ1-5, with D possibly TRBD1 on 6 matching bases. In germline, CDR1 is MNHEY, CDR2 SMNVEV (reference sequence). V lost 7 bases and J 7 bases, leaving 23 bases between the germline ends. The CDR3 has 16 residues. The CDR3 region is CASTLWQGQVGQPQHF. In nucleotides, the CDR3 is TGTGCCAGCACCCTCTGGCAGGGGCAAGTCGGGCAGCCCCAGCATTTT.